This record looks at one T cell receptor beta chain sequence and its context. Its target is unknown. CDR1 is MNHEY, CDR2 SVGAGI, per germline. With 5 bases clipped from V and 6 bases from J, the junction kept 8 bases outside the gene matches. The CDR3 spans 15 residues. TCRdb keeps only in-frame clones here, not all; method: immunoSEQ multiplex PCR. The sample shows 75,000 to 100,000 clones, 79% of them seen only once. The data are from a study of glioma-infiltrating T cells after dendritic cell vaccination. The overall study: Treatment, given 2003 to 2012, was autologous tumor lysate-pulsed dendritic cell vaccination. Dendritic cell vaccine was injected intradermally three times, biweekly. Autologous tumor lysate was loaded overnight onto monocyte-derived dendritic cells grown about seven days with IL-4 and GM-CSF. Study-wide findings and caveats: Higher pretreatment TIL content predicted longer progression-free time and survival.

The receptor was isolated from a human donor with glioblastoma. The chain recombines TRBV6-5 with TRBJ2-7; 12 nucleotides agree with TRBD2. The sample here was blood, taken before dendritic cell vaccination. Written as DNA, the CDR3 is TGTGCCAGCAGTCCCACTAGCGGGAGGTACACCGAGCAGTACTTC. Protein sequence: CASSPTSGRYTEQYF.